This T cell receptor (beta chain) was recorded in a study of shared clonotypes between healthy human individuals. Broader study findings: Depth of sequencing was expected to influence donor clonotype sharing.

CDR3 length equals 15 residues. The germline gives CDR1 SGDLS, CDR2 YYNGEE. V was cut by 3 bases and J by 4 bases, with 15 bases left in between. A remark on this clone: The antigen is unknown.

Assay execution took place at the deep level. Method: immunoSEQ multiplex PCR; TCRdb's copy keeps in-frame clones and lacks some. The data contain some 2 million clones, around 95% of them seen just once; the ten biggest clones take up 0.1% to 0.15%. Sequencing was performed on naive CD4+ T cells sorted from blood. The subset denotes: CD45RA+ positively selected. The sequence came from a man between 18 and 29 years old in good health. This chain links TRBV9 with TRBJ2-3, with D perhaps TRBD2 (5 bases). Here the CDR3 reads CASSATWSSPDTQYF. DNA for the CDR3: TGTGCCAGCAGCGCTACCTGGTCTAGCCCAGATACGCAGTATTTT.